The sequence of this TCR beta chain was determined in a study of cytomegalovirus exposure and HLA in healthy donors. Study-wide findings and caveats: Later analysis demonstrated an association between a missense DCLRE1C variant and TCR beta V- and J-gene trimming.

The primer mix had 60 Vbeta and 13 Jbeta primers. The data were produced by immunoSEQ multiplex PCR, yet TCRdb's version contains in-frame clones alone and is incomplete. The table records approximately 210,000 clones, about 80% of them present only once. As concerns this clone: The antigen is undetermined.

Germline CDR1 is PRHDT and CDR2 is FYEKMQ (reference sequence). V shed 5 bases and J 3 bases; nucleotides not matched to a gene: 9. This CDR3 region has 17 residues. The TCR originated in a woman between 35 and 50 years old in good health and CMV-seronegative. What was sequenced was PBMCs. The chain is built from TRBV13 and TRBJ2-1; the match to TRBD2 covers 11 bases. The CDR3 coding sequence is TGTGCCAGCAGCCCGAGACTAGCGGGACGAAACTACAATGAGCAGTTCTTC. This codes for CASSPRLAGRNYNEQFF.